The 20 T cell receptor beta chains below were found in one sample sequenced in a study of T cells in Graves' hyperthyroidism and ophthalmopathy. What was amplified from RNA transcripts were TCR beta CDR3 regions. A set of HTBI primers served as the primers for a first-round RT-PCR of the TCR CDR3. Via MiXCR, TCRdb re-called the multiplex PCR reads, giving one row per CDR3 protein. The sample holds 450,000 to 550,000 distinct CDR3 sequences, roughly 24% seen once. The sequenced sample was blood. These receptors came from a woman under 40 with Graves' ophthalmopathy.

This chain uses TRBV6-1 with TRBJ1-2; a weak D match, TRBD1 (6 bases). Germline V gene sequence: CDR1 MNHNS, CDR2 SASEGT. The V and J ends lost 5 bases and 6 bases respectively, with 22 bases between them. This CDR3 has 16 residues. The CDR3 region has the DNA TGTGCCAGCAGTCGCCACCTCTCAGGGGCAGGGGATGGCTACACCTTC. This translates into CASSRHLSGAGDGYTF.

The table lists this clonotype with a few counts. The V call is TRBV20-1, the J call TRBJ1-5; D uncertain. The CDR3 is made up of 13 amino acids. The germline V gene has CDR1 DFQATT and CDR2 SNEGSKA (reference sequence). The V end was cut by 1 base, the J end by 3 bases, with 7 bases between. This CDR3 is CSARGSLNQPQHF. CDR3 bases: TGCAGTGCTAGAGGGAGTCTCAATCAGCCCCAGCATTTT.

The chain employs TRBV11-2 and TRBJ2-5; D remains ambiguous. Germline CDR1 and CDR2: SGHAT and FQNNGV. The CDR3 covers 15 residues. Trimming left V 5 bases short and J 1 base short, with 14 bases between. DNA for the CDR3: TGTGCCAGCAGCGCCGAGTTCCTACGCCAAGAGACCCAGTACTTC. Amino acids: CASSAEFLRQETQYF.

The chain combines TRBV6-1 with TRBJ2-7; possibly TRBD1 for D (5 bases). The CDR3 is made up of 16 amino acids. CDR1 is MNHNS, CDR2 SASEGT, per germline. With 2 bases removed from V and 2 bases from J, the gap between germline ends came to 16 bases. DNA for the CDR3: TGTGCCAGCAGTGAAATAAAGGGGCACGGCACCTACGAGCAGTACTTC. Residues: CASSEIKGHGTYEQYF.

This clonotype was counted at least ten times. The chain combines TRBV20-1 with TRBJ1-5; D not certain. The ends were cut back, 5 bases at V and 5 bases at J, with 13 bases in the middle. Germline values: CDR1 DFQATT, CDR2 SNEGSKA (reference sequence). The length of the CDR3 is 13 residues. CDR3 nucleotides: TGCAGTGCTCCCGACACCCGCGATCAGCCCCAGCATTTT. This encodes CSAPDTRDQPQHF.

This clonotype was seen repeatedly, ten times or more. The gene calls are TRBV27 and TRBJ2-5, with 8 nucleotides matching TRBD1. V lost 4 bases and J lost 2; bases outside the gene matches: 6. The CDR3 has 15 residues. Germline V gene sequence: CDR1 MNHEY, CDR2 SMNVEV (reference sequence). DNA of the CDR3: TGTGCCAGCAGTTCCACCCGGGACAGGCAAGAGACCCAGTACTTC. It encodes CASSSTRDRQETQYF.

The CDR3 spells CASSYGDFHGYEQYF. CDR3 in DNA: TGTGCCAGCAGTTACGGAGACTTTCATGGATACGAGCAGTACTTC. This rearrangement joins TRBV6-5 to TRBJ2-7; no clear D. V lost 2 bases and J lost 4, with 15 bases in between. Germline V CDR1 and CDR2: MNHEY, SVGAGI. The CDR3 spans 15 residues.

This clonotype was observed many times. J is TRBJ1-2 and V is TRBV10-3; tentative D call: TRBD1 (6 bases). CDR1 ENHRY and CDR2 SYGVKD come from the germline V gene. The germline V and J ends were trimmed by 3 bases and 4 bases, with 18 bases remaining between them. The CDR3 sequence is 16 residues long. The CDR3 loop is CAISDPYRQVGYGYTF. The CDR3 DNA reads TGTGCCATCAGTGACCCGTACCGACAGGTCGGCTATGGCTACACCTTC.

The sample holds a few counts of this clonotype. The chain uses TRBV5-1 and TRBJ1-1; TRBD1 agrees at 7 bases. Germline V gives CDR1 SGHRS, CDR2 YFSETQ. This CDR3 has 15 residues. The J segment lost 1 base and the V segment lost 1 base, leaving 4 bases of the junction unmatched. The CDR3 is CASSLLQGQNTEAFF. The CDR3 DNA is TGCGCCAGCAGCTTGCTACAGGGGCAGAACACTGAAGCTTTCTTT. Combining the CDR3 with reference TRBV5-1 and TRBJ1-1 gives the whole variable domain KAGVTQTPRYLIKTRGQQVTLSCSPISGHRSVSWYQQTPGQGLQFLFEYFSETQRNKGNFPGRFSGRQFSNSRSEMNVSTLELGDSALYLCASSLLQGQNTEAFFGQGTRLTVV.

The chain joins TRBV6-2 or TRBV6-3 to TRBJ1-1; D possibly corresponds to TRBD1 (5 bases). The CDR3 sequence is 13 residues long. Between the trimmed V and J ends, which lost 2 bases and 5 bases, there was a span of 9 bases. CDR1 and CDR2 from the germline V gene are MNHEY and SVGEGT. The CDR3 here is CASSYIEGTEAFF. In nucleotides, the CDR3 is TGTGCCAGCAGTTACATAGAGGGGACTGAAGCTTTCTTT.

The sample holds a few counts of this clonotype. The chain is built from TRBV12-3 or TRBV12-4 and TRBJ2-7; the D is unclear. CDR3 size: 15 residues. V was pared by 7 bases and J by 4 bases, with 20 bases between. The CDR3 DNA reads TGTGCCAGCACCCCCCCTTGGACCGCAGGATACGAGCAGTACTTC. Translated, it gives CASTPPWTAGYEQYF.

V and J are TRBV5-1 and TRBJ1-2; D remains ambiguous. The CDR3 runs 15 residues. CDR1 is SGHRS and CDR2 is YFSETQ in the germline V gene. V dropped 2 bases and J dropped 5 bases, with 16 bases sitting between them. The CDR3 protein is CASSFQETGSYGYTF. For the CDR3, the DNA is TGCGCCAGCAGCTTCCAAGAGACTGGGTCTTATGGCTACACCTTC.

This clonotype was observed many times. V is TRBV3-1 and J is TRBJ2-7; D remains unclear. The CDR3 is 12 amino acids. Germline CDR1 is LGHDT and CDR2 is YNNKEL (reference sequence). With 3 bases removed from V and 3 bases from J, the gap between germline ends came to 6 bases. In DNA, the CDR3 is TGTGCCAGCAGCCATGTGTACTACGAGCAGTACTTC. This encodes CASSHVYYEQYF.

This clonotype was seen many times. The rearrangement links TRBV12-3 or TRBV12-4 to TRBJ1-2; D unclear. With 4 bases removed from V and 2 bases from J, the gap between germline ends came to 8 bases. The CDR3 loop spans 13 amino acids. The CDR3 is CASSWTLNYGYTF. The CDR3 DNA is TGTGCCAGCAGTTGGACCTTAAACTATGGCTACACCTTC.

This clonotype has a count of ten or more. CDR3: CASSRDVTSGANVLTF. In DNA, the CDR3 is TGTGCCAGCAGCCGGGACGTGACTTCTGGGGCCAACGTCCTGACTTTC. V and J are TRBV13 and TRBJ2-6; perhaps D is TRBD1 or TRBD2 (5 bases each). V lost 5 bases and J 1 base, leaving 12 bases between the germline ends. The length of the CDR3 is 16 residues. In germline, CDR1 is PRHDT, CDR2 FYEKMQ (reference sequence). Based on the CDR3 plus reference TRBV13 and TRBJ2-6, the full variable domain is AAGVIQSPRHLIKEKRETATLKCYPIPRHDTVYWYQQGPGQDPQFLISFYEKMQSDKGSIPDRFSAQQFSDYHSELNMSSLELGDSALYFCASSRDVTSGANVLTFGAGSRLTVL.

This clonotype was seen at least ten times. V is TRBV27 and J is TRBJ2-4; D is ambiguous. The V and J ends lost 3 bases and 1 base respectively, with 10 bases between them. This CDR3 region has 15 residues. The germline CDR1 and CDR2 sequences are MNHEY and SMNVEV (reference sequence). In nucleotides, the CDR3 is TGTGCCAGCAGTTTCGTGGGTGGCGCCAAAAACATTCAGTACTTC. It is translated as CASSFVGGAKNIQYF.

This clonotype was found many times. The V and J genes are TRBV12-3 or TRBV12-4 and TRBJ1-2; possibly TRBD1 for D (5 bases). The length of the CDR3 is 12 residues. Between the trimmed V and J ends, which lost 7 bases and 4 bases, there was a span of 10 bases. The CDR3 coding sequence is TGTGCCAGCACACCAGGGACCTATGGCTACACCTTC. Its translation is CASTPGTYGYTF.

This rearrangement joins TRBV11-2 to TRBJ1-1; D possibly corresponds to TRBD1 (6 bases). Germline V lookup: CDR1 SGHAT, CDR2 FQNNGV. The CDR3 has 18 residues. The V gene lost 0 bases and the J gene lost 0 bases, with 17 bases spanning the gap. As DNA, the CDR3 is TGTGCCAGCAGCTTAGAAGGGGGGGGCAGAGGAATGAACACTGAAGCTTTCTTT. Amino acid sequence: CASSLEGGGRGMNTEAFF.

This clonotype showed up many times. The rearrangement links TRBV12-3 or TRBV12-4 to TRBJ1-3; maybe TRBD1 (5 bases). Trimming took 6 bases from V and 2 from J, leaving 17 bases between them. The CDR3 runs to 16 residues. The CDR3 region has the DNA TGTGCCAGCAGCGCCTCGAGGACGGGGGCTGGAAACACCATATATTTT. Protein product: CASSASRTGAGNTIYF.

The genes are TRBV3-1 and TRBJ2-7, with D perhaps TRBD2 (5 bases). The CDR3 spans 12 residues. V dropped 5 bases and J dropped 5 bases, with 10 bases sitting between them. Germline assignment: CDR1 LGHDT and CDR2 YNNKEL (reference sequence). This CDR3 reads CASSELRDEQYF. In DNA form, the CDR3 reads TGTGCCAGCAGCGAGCTGAGGGACGAGCAGTACTTC.